This T cell receptor (beta chain) was sequenced during a study of molecular identifiers for immune sequencing clone quantification. Overall study results and limits: Even with more than 950,000 naive cells present, spiked Jurkat TCR RNA from one cell was reportedly detectable. Clones above 20 RNA copies contained over 99% of effector molecules and under 1% of naive molecules. In cases of identical TCR molecules sharing a barcode, highly expanded clone sizes could be underestimated.

CDR1 MNHEY and CDR2 SMNVEV come from the germline V gene (reference sequence). Germline trimming cut 5 bases from V and 8 bases from J; bases unmatched to any gene: 11. This CDR3 is 15 amino acids long. The sample holds a few counts of this clonotype. What it binds is not known. Bulk TCR library preparation followed previously described methods with listed TCR primers. TCRdb used MiXCR to reprocess the PCR reads, holding one entry per CDR3 protein. The table includes some 580,000 distinct CDR3 sequences, 25% detected once. The sequencing sample was made of naive CD8+ T cells from blood, with Jurkat cell RNA spiked in. Subset noted: FACS-sorted CD8+CD4-CCR7+CD45RA+ naive T cells. The TCR comes from a human donor in good health. Some libraries in this study had Jurkat cell RNA spiked in. The V call is TRBV27, the J call TRBJ1-4, with 7 bases identical to TRBD1. The CDR3 coding sequence is TGTGCCAGCAGTCCCGGGGCAGGGGGAGGAGAAAAACTGTTTTTT. Translated, it gives CASSPGAGGGEKLFF.